The clone carrying this TCR beta chain was found many times. Its antigen is unknown. This sample is drawn from a study of T cell repertoires in cytomegalovirus infection. Study as a whole: A matching HLA type, together with CMV infection, was signaled by public TCR beta signatures. The study's findings and limits: The ex vivo response showed dominance by HLA-C-restricted CMV-specific TCR beta clonotypes.

TCRdb independently ran MiXCR on the reads; one entry per CDR3 protein. Of about 680,000 distinct CDR3 sequences listed, roughly 24% are singletons. The V gene's germline CDR1 is LNHDA and CDR2 SQIVND (reference sequence). Trimming shortened V by 5 bases and J by 4 bases, and 14 bases separated the two germline ends. This CDR3 comprises 14 residues. Source material: CD8+ T cells from PBMCs. The sequence derives from a human donor in good health (CMV status not recorded). Some clones in this sample may be carry-over from other donors' samples. V and J are TRBV19 and TRBJ1-1; weak D call: TRBD1 (5 bases). The CDR3, as DNA: TGTGCCAGTAGTCTCGACTTCGGGGCCACTGAAGCTTTCTTT. This codes for CASSLDFGATEAFF.